These 28 T cell receptor beta chains were all obtained from the same sample, sequenced in a study of glioma-infiltrating T cells after dendritic cell vaccination. The repertoire was sequenced with immunoSEQ multiplex PCR; TCRdb's copy has only in-frame clones and lacks some. The sample includes 65,000 to 80,000 clones, 65% to 90% of them seen just once. The sample consisted of blood, taken before dendritic cell vaccination. The receptors were sampled from a human donor with glioblastoma.

The V gene is TRBV27, the J gene TRBJ2-7; 9 bases line up with TRBD1. CDR1 and CDR2 from the germline V gene are MNHEY and SMNVEV (reference sequence). The V gene end was trimmed by 1 base and the J gene end by 2 bases; junction bases not matched to a gene: 6. The CDR3 extends over 16 amino acids. The chain's CDR3 is CASSLLGGQGPYEQYF. Here the CDR3 DNA reads TGTGCCAGCAGTTTATTAGGGGGACAGGGCCCCTACGAGCAGTACTTC.

The chain uses TRBV19 and TRBJ2-3; 13 bases agree with TRBD2. The J segment lost 4 bases and the V segment lost 3 bases, leaving 7 bases of the junction unmatched. Germline values: CDR1 LNHDA, CDR2 SQIVND (reference sequence). This CDR3 is 17 amino acids long. CDR3 in DNA: TGTGCCAGTAGTATGAGGGGACTAGCGGGGAATGCAGATACGCAGTATTTT. Protein sequence: CASSMRGLAGNADTQYF.

The genes are TRBV5-4 and TRBJ1-1, with D uncertain. V was shortened by 3 bases and J by 0 bases, with 18 bases between the two germline ends. The CDR3 extends over 17 amino acids. CDR1 and CDR2 from the germline V gene are SGHNT and YYREEE (reference sequence). Written as DNA, the CDR3 is TGTGCCAGCAGCTCCCCCGACGGGGAAGGGATGAACACTGAAGCTTTCTTT. Protein: CASSSPDGEGMNTEAFF.

This chain links TRBV19 with TRBJ1-2; tentatively, D is TRBD1 (6 bases). The CDR3 covers 14 residues. CDR1 is LNHDA, CDR2 SQIVND, per germline (reference sequence). The ends were cut back, 1 base at V and 4 bases at J, with 10 bases in the middle. The CDR3 region is CASSIVDSGYGYTF. In DNA, the CDR3 is TGTGCCAGTAGTATAGTGGACAGCGGCTATGGCTACACCTTC.

The CDR3, as DNA: TGTGCCAGCAGTGAACGGACTAGCGGGTCCTACGAGCAGTACTTC. This translates into CASSERTSGSYEQYF. The chain couples TRBV6-1 to TRBJ2-7; TRBD2 agrees at 11 bases. Trimming cost V 2 bases and J 1 base; bases outside gene matches: 1. Germline loops: CDR1 MNHNS, CDR2 SASEGT. The CDR3 is 15 amino acids.

The chain couples TRBV5-1 to TRBJ2-1, with 10 bases fitting TRBD1. This CDR3 has 15 residues. The trim removed 4 bases at V and 7 bases at J, leaving 8 bases unmatched. CDR1 is SGHRS and CDR2 is YFSETQ in the germline V gene. In DNA, the CDR3 is TGCGCCAGCAGCCAGACAGCGGACAGGGGGAATGAGCAGTTCTTC. Amino acid sequence: CASSQTADRGNEQFF. The full variable domain, in which reference TRBV5-1 and TRBJ2-1 provide the parts outside the CDR3, is KAGVTQTPRYLIKTRGQQVTLSCSPISGHRSVSWYQQTPGQGLQFLFEYFSETQRNKGNFPGRFSGRQFSNSRSEMNVSTLELGDSALYLCASSQTADRGNEQFFGPGTRLTVL.

This chain links TRBV19 with TRBJ1-1, with TRBD1 identical over 10 bases. CDR3 length equals 12 residues. With V trimmed by 10 bases and J by 7 bases, 6 bases remained unmatched. From germline, CDR1 is LNHDA and CDR2 SQIVND (reference sequence). The CDR3 sequence: CATRDRGVEAFF. The DNA of the CDR3 is TGTGCCACCCGGGACAGGGGCGTTGAAGCTTTCTTT.

The gene calls are TRBV15 and TRBJ2-1; no reliable D call. The CDR3 length is 16 residues. V was pared by 0 bases and J by 5 bases, with 14 bases between. CDR1 is LNHNV and CDR2 is YYDKDF in the germline V gene (reference sequence). The CDR3 nucleotides read TGTGCCACCAGCAGAGATCTGGCAGCGCTGAACAATGAGCAGTTCTTC. It specifies CATSRDLAALNNEQFF.

This chain links TRBV6-1 with TRBJ1-2, with TRBD1 matching 12 bases. J lost 3 bases, V lost 3 bases, and 5 bases had no gene match. Germline CDR1 MNHNS, CDR2 SASEGT. The CDR3 length is 16 residues. Here the CDR3 DNA reads TGTGCCAGCAGTGAGGGACAGGGGGCCCTTTACTATGGCTACACCTTC. As protein: CASSEGQGALYYGYTF.

This clone came up a few times. J is TRBJ2-7 and V is TRBV7-7; 7 nucleotides line up with TRBD1. Trimming removed 5 bases from V and 0 bases from J; junction bases left unmatched: 10. Germline V gene data show CDR1 as SSHAT and CDR2 as FNYEAQ (reference sequence). The CDR3 contains 16 residues. This CDR3 reads CASSPGPTGSSYEQYF. CDR3 in DNA: TGTGCCAGCAGCCCCGGACCGACAGGGAGCTCCTACGAGCAGTACTTC.

The J gene is TRBJ2-3, the V gene TRBV2; TRBD1 might be the D (5 bases). Trimming stripped 5 bases from V and 2 bases from J, with 11 bases between. CDR3 length: 14 residues. The V gene's germline CDR1 is SNHLY and CDR2 FYNNEI. The DNA of the CDR3 is TGTGCCAGCAGTAGACAGAGTAACACAGATACGCAGTATTTT. This translates into CASSRQSNTDTQYF. The full variable domain, completed using reference TRBV2 and TRBJ2-3, is EPEVTQTPSHQVTQMGQEVILRCVPISNHLYFYWYRQILGQKVEFLVSFYNNEISEKSEIFDDQFSVERPDGSNFTLKIRSTKLEDSAMYFCASSRQSNTDTQYFGPGTRLTVL.

V usage is TRBV20-1 and J usage is TRBJ2-5; a weak D match, TRBD1 (5 bases). Trimming left V 3 bases short and J 6 bases short, with 8 bases between. There are 11 residues in the CDR3. Germline loops: CDR1 DFQATT, CDR2 SNEGSKA (reference sequence). CDR3: CSARTAQTQYF. CDR3 in DNA: TGCAGTGCTAGGACAGCACAGACCCAGTACTTC.

The chain is built from TRBV5-1 and TRBJ1-1; tentatively, D is TRBD1 (5 bases). The CDR3 totals 14 residues. Trimming took off 4 bases at V and 6 bases at J, with 16 bases between the two ends. CDR1 and CDR2 (germline): SGHRS, YFSETQ. The CDR3 protein is CASSPQTVKAEAFF. In DNA, the CDR3 is TGCGCCAGCAGCCCCCAGACAGTGAAGGCTGAAGCTTTCTTT.

The rearrangement links TRBV6-6 to TRBJ1-4, with D perhaps TRBD1 (5 bases). Trimming shortened V by 0 bases and J by 8 bases, and 10 bases separated the two germline ends. CDR3 length equals 14 residues. In germline, CDR1 is MNHNY, CDR2 SVGAGI (reference sequence). The CDR3 nucleotides read TGTGCCAGCAGTTACTCCGGGGCGGGAGAAAAACTGTTTTTT. Its protein is CASSYSGAGEKLFF.

The chain carries TRBV4-3 and TRBJ1-2, with 9 bases lining up with TRBD1. Trimming cost V 0 bases and J 3 bases; bases outside gene matches: 8. The germline V gene encodes CDR1 LGHNA and CDR2 YSLEER. The CDR3 has 17 residues. The CDR3 reads CASSQDLTGGEYYGYTF. The CDR3 coding sequence is TGCGCCAGCAGCCAAGATTTAACAGGGGGCGAGTACTATGGCTACACCTTC.

The chain joins TRBV5-1 to TRBJ2-7; D perhaps matches TRBD2 (7 bases). With 0 bases removed from V and 3 bases from J, the gap between germline ends came to 22 bases. The CDR3 sequence is 18 residues long. Germline V gives CDR1 SGHRS, CDR2 YFSETQ. CDR3 nucleotides: TGCGCCAGCAGCTTGGCAAGGGGGGGTTCGGGGGAGAGCTACGAGCAGTACTTC. It is translated as CASSLARGGSGESYEQYF.

This chain connects TRBV2 to TRBJ2-5; 7 nucleotides line up with TRBD1. Matching the DNA end better, TRBJ2-7 makes the J call doubtful. This CDR3 region has 14 residues. Germline V lookup: CDR1 SNHLY, CDR2 FYNNEI. The DNA of the CDR3 is TGTGCCAGCAGCTCCGGGACAGACTCCTACGAGCAGTACTTC. This codes for CASSSGTDSYEQYF.

The J gene is TRBJ1-6, the V gene TRBV4-2; the match to TRBD1 covers 8 bases. V gave up 1 base and J gave up 6 bases; unmatched junction bases: 8. The CDR3 is 17 amino acids. Per the germline V gene, CDR1 is LGHNA and CDR2 is YNFKEQ. CDR3 in amino acids: CASSQANGQGLNSPLHF. The CDR3 DNA follows: TGTGCCAGCAGCCAAGCGAACGGACAGGGCCTTAATTCACCCCTCCACTTT.

The rearrangement uses TRBV6-1 and TRBJ1-2; D call uncertain. The CDR3 sequence is 12 residues long. V shed 8 bases and J shed 4 bases, with 11 bases lying between them. Germline V gene lookup returns CDR1 MNHNS and CDR2 SASEGT. CDR3 region: CASWAQIYGYTF. The CDR3 DNA is TGTGCCAGCTGGGCACAGATCTATGGCTACACCTTC.

The V and J genes are TRBV5-1 and TRBJ2-2; no firm D call. CDR1 is SGHRS, CDR2 YFSETQ, per germline. This CDR3 region has 14 residues. With 0 bases removed from V and 4 bases from J, the gap between germline ends came to 7 bases. CDR3 loop: CASSLDSGTGELFF. The CDR3 DNA reads as TGCGCCAGCAGCTTGGACAGTGGCACCGGGGAGCTGTTTTTT.

V and J are TRBV15 and TRBJ2-7; TRBD1 is a possible D gene (5 bases). Trimming shortened V by 2 bases and J by 4 bases, and 6 bases separated the two germline ends. CDR3 length: 12 residues. Germline V gives CDR1 LNHNV, CDR2 YYDKDF (reference sequence). Written as DNA, the CDR3 is TGTGCCACCAGCAGACAGGGATACGAGCAGTACTTC. Protein sequence: CATSRQGYEQYF.

J is TRBJ2-7 and V is TRBV9; 11 bases map to TRBD2. This CDR3 is 13 amino acids long. Germline assignment: CDR1 SGDLS and CDR2 YYNGEE. Trimming at V came to 3 bases and at J to 7 bases, leaving 3 bases not matched to a gene. The CDR3 DNA follows: TGTGCCAGCAGCGCCCGACTAGCGGGGGAGCAGTACTTC. It yields the protein CASSARLAGEQYF.

V gene TRBV6-1 combines with J gene TRBJ2-3; D uncertain. The ends were cut back, 10 bases at V and 0 bases at J, with 14 bases in the middle. The CDR3 is 14 residues long. Per the germline V gene, CDR1 is MNHNS and CDR2 is SASEGT. The CDR3 loop reads CATESTHSTDTQYF. Written as DNA, the CDR3 is TGTGCCACCGAGTCGACTCATAGCACAGATACGCAGTATTTT.

CDR3 nucleotides: TGTGCCATAGTCTTTGGCGGGGGGTTTGATACGCAGTATTTT. Amino acid sequence: CAIVFGGGFDTQYF. The rearrangement joins TRBV2 to TRBJ2-3, with 8 bases aligning to TRBD2. Germline CDR1 and CDR2: SNHLY and FYNNEI. This CDR3 contains 14 residues. Trimming took 10 bases from V and 6 from J; bases not matched to a gene: 12. The full variable domain, completed using reference TRBV2 and TRBJ2-3, is EPEVTQTPSHQVTQMGQEVILRCVPISNHLYFYWYRQILGQKVEFLVSFYNNEISEKSEIFDDQFSVERPDGSNFTLKIRSTKLEDSAMYFCAIVFGGGFDTQYFGPGTRLTVL.

CDR3 sequence reads: CASSQDRRVGETQYF. In DNA, the CDR3 is TGCGCCAGCAGCCAAGATAGACGGGTCGGAGAGACCCAGTACTTC. The chain links TRBV4-3 to TRBJ2-5, with D uncertain. The germline gives CDR1 LGHNA, CDR2 YSLEER. The V and J ends lost 0 bases and 4 bases respectively, with 12 bases between them. The CDR3 runs 15 residues.

Note on this clone: At one boundary the junction diverges from the germline segment, which might be a read error. The genes are TRBV13 and TRBJ1-3, with 8 bases identical to TRBD1. The CDR3 sequence is 16 residues long. Germline CDR1 PRHDT, CDR2 FYEKMQ (reference sequence). For the CDR3, the DNA is TGTGCCAGCAGCCTAGGGACAGGTAACTCTGGAAACACCATATATTTT. Translated: CASSLGTGNSGNTIYF.

The chain uses TRBV9 and TRBJ2-2, with D maybe TRBD1 (6 bases). CDR1 is SGDLS and CDR2 is YYNGEE in the germline V gene. The ends were cut back, 4 bases at V and 0 bases at J, with 10 bases in the middle. There are 15 residues in the CDR3. The CDR3 is CASSRDRTNTGELFF. For the CDR3, the DNA is TGTGCCAGCAGCCGAGACAGGACGAACACCGGGGAGCTGTTTTTT.

CDR3 coding DNA: TGTGCCAGCAGTACCGGACAAGTCTACGAGCAGTACTTC. Protein product: CASSTGQVYEQYF. This rearrangement joins TRBV6-1 to TRBJ2-7, with D possibly matching TRBD1 (5 bases). CDR3 length equals 13 residues. Germline V gene data show CDR1 as MNHNS and CDR2 as SASEGT. V was trimmed by 5 bases and J by 3 bases, leaving 11 bases between them.